What follows are 12 T cell receptor beta chains derived from one specimen sequenced in a study of T-cell reconstitution after alpha-beta-depleted transplantation in children. Unique molecular identifiers featured in how the TCRbeta library was prepared. TCRdb recomputed calls from the PCR reads with MiXCR, one row per CDR3 protein. The table records 200,000 to 300,000 distinct CDR3 sequences, less than 9% of them present only once. Sequencing used PBMCs, mostly from graft donor cells, obtained 180 days after TCRalphabeta/CD19-depleted stem cell transplant. The receptors were sampled from a male patient younger than 18 who had a stem cell transplant for acute lymphoblastic leukemia, so the T cells may come from the graft donor.

This clonotype occurred many times. The rearrangement joins TRBV11-1 to TRBJ2-3; 10 bases are shared with TRBD2. Germline V CDR1 and CDR2: SGHAT, FQDESV (reference sequence). V trimming: 6 bases; J trimming: 1 base; junction bases outside the gene matches: 13. This CDR3 region has 18 residues. DNA for the CDR3: TGTGCCAGCAGAGGAGCTAGCGGGGGAGGATCGGGCACAGATACGCAGTATTTT. This translates into CASRGASGGGSGTDTQYF. The full variable domain, completed using reference TRBV11-1 and TRBJ2-3, is EAEVAQSPRYKITEKSQAVAFWCDPISGHATLYWYRQILGQGPELLVQFQDESVVDDSQLPKDRFSAERLKGVDSTLKIQPAELGDSAMYLCASRGASGGGSGTDTQYFGPGTRLTVL.

This clonotype was observed at least ten times. V usage is TRBV5-1 and J usage is TRBJ2-1, with D unresolved. The CDR3 length is 14 residues. V lost 6 bases, J lost 2 bases, and 12 bases lay in between. The V gene's germline CDR1 is SGHRS and CDR2 YFSETQ. CDR3 DNA sequence: TGCGCCAGCAATACAGAGGTCCCCTACAATGAGCAGTTCTTC. It is translated as CASNTEVPYNEQFF.

This clonotype came up many times. The genes are TRBV11-2 and TRBJ2-5, with D perhaps matching TRBD2 (6 bases). Deletions cut 5 bases from V and 4 bases from J, with 11 bases between. Germline CDR1 reads SGHAT; CDR2 reads FQNNGV. The CDR3 totals 13 residues. In DNA, the CDR3 is TGTGCCAGCAGCCTGTTCGGGGGAGAGACCCAGTACTTC. It translates to CASSLFGGETQYF.

This clonotype was recorded at least ten times. V is TRBV7-9 and J is TRBJ1-1, with a weak D call TRBD1 (6 bases). Germline V gene lookup returns CDR1 SEHNR and CDR2 FQNEAQ (reference sequence). Deletions cut 5 bases from V and 3 bases from J, with 13 bases between. The CDR3 has 14 residues. In DNA, the CDR3 is TGTGCCAGCAGCCTCCGGGGGCCCGACACTGAAGCTTTCTTT. This codes for CASSLRGPDTEAFF.

A remark on this clonotype: A read error may be the cause here, since a much bigger clone is one base away. The chain recombines TRBV5-4 with TRBJ2-7; 8 nucleotides match TRBD2. CDR1 and CDR2 from the germline V gene are SGHNT and YYREEE (reference sequence). CDR3 length: 15 amino acids. In DNA, the CDR3 is TGTGCCAGCAGCTTGGGGCGGGAGGCCTCCTACGAGCCGTACTTC. It yields the protein CASSLGREASYEPYF.

This clonotype was seen at least ten times. The genes are TRBV9 and TRBJ2-2; 8 nucleotides match TRBD2. Germline CDR1 SGDLS, CDR2 YYNGEE. With V trimmed by 3 bases and J by 4 bases, 11 bases remained unmatched. This CDR3 contains 17 residues. CDR3 DNA: TGTGCCAGCAGCGCCACCTCGGGGGGGCGGGGCACCGGGGAGCTGTTTTTT. This translates into CASSATSGGRGTGELFF.

This clonotype was counted ten times or more. V usage is TRBV29-1 and J usage is TRBJ1-2; 8 bases are shared with TRBD1. Per the germline V gene, CDR1 is SQVTM and CDR2 is ANQGSEA. The CDR3 is 15 amino acids. V was pared by 5 bases and J by 1 base, with 9 bases of the junction left unmatched. The CDR3 DNA is TGCAGCGTTTCTGACAGGGGACCAGTTAACTATGGCTACACCTTC. It is translated as CSVSDRGPVNYGYTF.

This clonotype occurred a few times. The chain employs TRBV6-6 and TRBJ1-2, with 7 bases identical to TRBD1. V was pared by 5 bases and J by 8 bases, with 8 bases of the junction left unmatched. CDR1 is MNHNY and CDR2 is SVGAGI in the germline V gene (reference sequence). This CDR3 region has 13 residues. The CDR3 DNA reads TGTGCCAGCAGTCCCCGGGACAGTCGAGGCTACACCTTC. Residues: CASSPRDSRGYTF.

As to this clonotype: A clone one base away is much larger, so this may be a read error. The V gene is TRBV12-3 or TRBV12-4, the J gene TRBJ1-3; D remains unclear. The CDR3 sequence is 12 residues long. For the CDR3, the DNA is TGTGCCAGCTGTTTTGGAGGAAACACCATATATTTT. Translation gives CASCFGGNTIYF.

A note on this clonotype: Being one base from a much bigger clone, this may be a read error. CDR3 amino acids: CSALAGGGNDQFF. CDR3 nucleotides: TGCAGTGCTTTAGCGGGAGGGGGCAATGACCAGTTCTTC. V gene TRBV20-1 combines with J gene TRBJ2-1; 11 bases are a match to TRBD2. The CDR3 covers 13 residues. Germline CDR1 and CDR2: DFQATT and SNEGSKA (reference sequence).

This clonotype has a count of ten or more. V gene TRBV3-1 combines with J gene TRBJ2-2; 8 nucleotides align to TRBD1. There are 15 residues in the CDR3. V lost 2 bases to trimming and J lost 7 bases; unmatched junction nucleotides: 6. The V gene's germline CDR1 is LGHDT and CDR2 YNNKEL (reference sequence). CDR3 region: CASSQHRDRIGELFF. In DNA, the CDR3 is TGTGCCAGCAGCCAACACAGGGACAGGATCGGGGAGCTGTTTTTT. Complete variable domain (other parts from reference TRBV3-1 and TRBJ2-2): DTAVSQTPKYLVTQMGNDKSIKCEQNLGHDTMYWYKQDSKKFLKIMFSYNNKELIINETVPNRFSPKSPDKAHLNLHINSLELGDSAVYFCASSQHRDRIGELFFGEGSRLTVL.

This clonotype was observed at least ten times. The chain couples TRBV5-1 to TRBJ1-6; TRBD1 aligns across 10 bases. Germline values: CDR1 SGHRS, CDR2 YFSETQ. Trimming took 0 bases from V and 10 from J; bases not matched to a gene: 4. CDR3 length: 15 amino acids. CDR3 loop: CASSLGTGGHSPLHF. The CDR3 bases are TGCGCCAGCAGCTTGGGGACAGGGGGTCACTCACCCCTCCACTTT. The full variable domain, in which reference TRBV5-1 and TRBJ1-6 provide the parts outside the CDR3, is KAGVTQTPRYLIKTRGQQVTLSCSPISGHRSVSWYQQTPGQGLQFLFEYFSETQRNKGNFPGRFSGRQFSNSRSEMNVSTLELGDSALYLCASSLGTGGHSPLHFGNGTRLTVT.